This T cell receptor beta chain derives from a study of cytomegalovirus exposure and HLA in healthy donors (dated by TCRdb to 2015 to 2018). With respect to the entire study: An earlier analysis of several hundred of the donors reported about 260 Gb of sequence data and some 110 million unique TCR beta sequences obtained from around 170 million T cells. About 280 gigabases of sequencing data and tens of millions of unique TCR sequences made up an early release that covered under 750 HLA-typed donors. Of the 300 to 450 genotyped donors, 70% to 90% were placed in the genetic ancestry cluster associated with self-reported Caucasian donors. The study was designed to test whether signatures of past pathogen exposure could be identified by cataloging public T cell receptors. The study profiled the T cell repertoires of some 610 subjects by immunosequencing and related them to cytomegalovirus serostatus. In addition to the first cohort of roughly 670 subjects, a separate validation cohort of some 120 different subjects was used. The study combined high-throughput TCR immunosequencing, statistical association of individual TCRs with disease status, and machine learning to predict cytomegalovirus infection status. To study patterns of TCR occurrence, a later analysis re-analyzed previously published TCR beta repertoires from around 700 donors and added high-resolution HLA genotyping. Rather than drawing on any new phenotypic data, the later analysis identified candidate immune exposures from TCR beta sequences and the way those sequences occurred across donors. In an earlier analysis of roughly 600 of the donors, high-throughput TCR beta sequencing was used to judge whether each TCR beta V gene segment behaved as functional or pseudogenic. Alongside the repertoire data, information on donor age, sex, ethnicity and CMV serostatus was compiled. A later genetic analysis took genome-wide SNP genotypes for about 55% of the 666 donors and used that subset as a discovery cohort. All discovery cohort repertoires had been generated on a single sequencing platform. HLA typing covered class I and class II loci at four-digit resolution. Typing coverage differed by locus: A, B, C, DRB1 and DQB1 were typed in roughly 620-630 donors, DQA1 in 522, DPA1 in 606, and DPB1 in 472. Four to six DR-DQ haplotypes were handled as single units for association and clustering, since linkage in the cohort was strong. Among about 400 genotyped donors of the cohort, an average of around 240,000 unique TCR beta nucleotide sequences was sequenced per donor, of which about 20% were non-productive. The study at large found these results: HLA typing was unavailable for some donors at each locus, so association tests used only the typed subset. A further reported finding was that TCR beta sequences accurately predicted the HLA-A and HLA-B alleles for most subjects in the first cohort. Because counts were too low, under 20 rarely observed V segments, including chromosome 9 orphons, were left out of the earlier analysis of approximately 500 of the donors. When HLA alleles, especially DR and DQ, strongly co-occurred, attributing TCR associations to individual alleles was difficult. According to a later analysis, TCR association rates differed among HLA loci, with DRB1 alleles showing the most associated TCRs and HLA-C alleles showing the fewest. In this cohort, only TCR beta chains were sequenced, and detectable features were limited by the absence of alpha or paired-chain data. Linkage disequilibrium might explain the correlated functional status among segregating V segments, but an unknown experimental factor could not be ruled out. The sequencing pipeline was judged likely to have produced a cluster of highly shared sequence variants as a technical artifact. CMV serostatus was the only immune exposure information available for the cohort. In both the original and validation cohorts, the classifier was reported to diagnose cytomegalovirus status with high specificity and sensitivity. Specific HLA alleles were associated with about 17,000 TCR beta sequences at a false discovery rate of 0.05 in a later analysis. Compared with equally common non-associated chains, HLA-associated TCR beta chains in a later analysis were more clonally expanded and had lower generation probabilities. The authors suggested that the approach could potentially be generalized to other disease states and immunological phenotypes. An earlier analysis of around 600 of the donors showed that most TCR beta V segments appeared in productive rearrangements either about 87% or about 30% of the time, which broadly matched IMGT annotations. Roughly uniform sequencing depth across donors was assumed in presence/absence analyses, although this assumption may not hold. In a later analysis, most CMV-associated TCR beta chains were found to appear HLA-restricted, with HLA associations seemingly driven largely by CMV exposure. Some IMGT-functional V segments, including TRBV6-2 and TRBV6-3, could not be distinguished by the 87-base-pair reads and were therefore excluded. A later genetic analysis reported fewer N-insertions in productive TCRs among donors in an Asian-associated ancestry cluster than the roughly 700-donor mean. In vitro tests confirmed that a few of the cytomegalovirus-associated TCR beta chains recognize cytomegalovirus antigens. Most TCR sequences were observed very rarely across donors, whereas some public TCRs were present in many individuals. A later genetic analysis associated a missense DCLRE1C variant with V-gene and J-gene trimming of TCR beta chains, and an independent cohort replicated the association. Several of the top co-occurrence clusters appeared to be linked to parvovirus B19, influenza, CMV and Epstein-Barr virus, according to a later analysis. A total of 164 TCR beta chains were listed by the study as associated with cytomegalovirus.

Libraries were constructed by the immunoSEQ multiplex PCR assay. For the multiplex PCR, a mixture combining 60 forward primers for TCR Vbeta segments and 13 reverse primers for TCR Jbeta segments was used. Amplification of the CDR3 region of rearranged TCR beta genes was performed with a multiplex PCR assay on genomic DNA. On the Illumina HiSeq System, the amplified TCR beta libraries were sequenced as 87-base-pair reads. On the study's bioinformatics: Across the roughly 600 repertoires, a later analysis counted some 81 million unique TCR beta chains, approximately 10 million of which were shared by at least two donors. To remove PCR and sequencing errors, raw reads were error-corrected and collapsed into unique sequences using a nearest-neighbor algorithm that merged closely related sequences. Alignment of CDR3 sequences to IMGT reference sequences was used to assign V, D and J gene segments. Each retained sequence needed at least a six-nucleotide match to both a V gene segment and a J gene segment. Rearrangements were classified as productive when the CDR3 lacked stop codons and remained in frame with V and J, and all other rearrangements were classified as non-productive. CDR3 was defined by IMGT convention, running from the second conserved V-encoded cysteine to the conserved J-encoded phenylalanine. In an earlier analysis of 550 to 650 of the donors, sequences lacking an unambiguous match to a single V gene segment were excluded. An earlier analysis of some 610 of the donors called V segments functional above 56.7% productive rearrangements and segregating when the between-donor standard deviation exceeded 5%. A statistical classification framework was built to diagnose cytomegalovirus status from the catalog of TCR beta chain sequences. In a later analysis, V and J genes were assigned by comparing TCR nucleotide sequences against IMGT/GENE-DB human TR gene sequences. Using the TCRdist pipeline, a later analysis assigned CDR3 sequences along with most-parsimonious VDJ recombination scenarios. A later analysis defined each TCR beta chain by its CDR3 amino acid sequence plus V-gene family, and excluded reads lacking a unique V-gene family. To address suspected cross-contamination and a sequencing artifact, a later analysis removed under 600 highly shared, low-generation-probability nucleotide sequences. For each public chain, a later analysis derived a clonal expansion index from normalized ranks of inferred template counts within each repertoire. In a later analysis, generation probabilities were computed using a VDJ recombination model fitted to out-of-frame rearrangements, and the results were checked against IGoR. In a later analysis, TCR-TCR, TCR-HLA and TCR-CMV co-occurrence was scored with hypergeometric tests, and a repertoire-size bias correction was applied to TCR pairs. False discovery rates were estimated in a later analysis by permuting HLA or CMV assignments 20 times. In a later analysis, co-occurring TCRs were grouped with DBSCAN, and TCRdist sequence similarity was added when clustering was performed within HLA-allele-positive subsets. Repertoires with fewer than 30,000 or more than 120,000 public chains were left out of co-occurrence clustering, as were five repertoires with anomalous nucleotide sharing. In TCRdb, the immuneACCESS table is reduced to in-frame sequences with V and J assigned. These tables do not hold every clone; where another copy was compared, an unresolved V gene accounts for under half, and the others remain unexplained. The V and J calls and the clone size are those of that table, but D and trimming were determined from the DNA. The sample yields 150,000 to 200,000 clones; about 85% were counted once. The ten largest clones add up to 1.3% of the sample.

V is pared back by 10 bases and J by 0 bases, with 20 bases lying between the germline termini. Sequences MNHNY (CDR1) and SVGAGI (CDR2) are obtained from the germline V gene (reference sequence). The CDR3 covers 16 residues, taking in both the cysteine and the phenylalanine. The retained sequence is limited to the CDR3, 48 bases, with the frame set at the first base. Worth noting for this clone: Its antigen remains unidentified. Per-base qualities were not stored, and no clone one base away is much larger.

In total, approximately 610 healthy bone marrow donors made up the cohort. Cohort members were all nominally healthy when sampled, although unrecorded immune exposures were likely present. The donor tested CMV seropositive and was one of the 289 seropositive cohort members. Each donor provided a peripheral blood sample, and peripheral blood mononuclear cells were used for TCR beta sequencing. Genomic DNA extraction from the blood cell samples was performed with the Qiagen DNeasy Blood Extraction Kit. The sequencing input was PBMCs. This chain joins TRBV6-6 to TRBJ2-3; TRBD2 might be the D gene, on 5 matching bases. This sequence originates from a man between 50 and 59 years old in good health and CMV-seropositive. The CDR3 protein sequence reads: CATRTYTSLSTDTQYF. The nucleotide sequence reads as follows: TGTGCCACCCGCACTTATACTAGTCTGAGCACAGATACGCAGTATTTT.